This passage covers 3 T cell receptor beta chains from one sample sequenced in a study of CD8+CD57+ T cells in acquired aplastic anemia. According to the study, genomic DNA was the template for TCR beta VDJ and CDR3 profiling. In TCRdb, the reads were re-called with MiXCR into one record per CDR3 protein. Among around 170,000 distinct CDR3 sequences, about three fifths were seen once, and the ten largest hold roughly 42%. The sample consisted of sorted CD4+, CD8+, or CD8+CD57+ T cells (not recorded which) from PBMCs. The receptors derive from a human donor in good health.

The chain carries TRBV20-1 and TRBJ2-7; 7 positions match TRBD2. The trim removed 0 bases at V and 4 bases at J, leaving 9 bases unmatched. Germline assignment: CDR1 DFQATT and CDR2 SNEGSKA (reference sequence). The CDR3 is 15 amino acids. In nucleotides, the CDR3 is TGCAGTGCTAGAGAGTCGGGGGGTTTCGGGTACGAGCAGTACTTC. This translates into CSARESGGFGYEQYF.

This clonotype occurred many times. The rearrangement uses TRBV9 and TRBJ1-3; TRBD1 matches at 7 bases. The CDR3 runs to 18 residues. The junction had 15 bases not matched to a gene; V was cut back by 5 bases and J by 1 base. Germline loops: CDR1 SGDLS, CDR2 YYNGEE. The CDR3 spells CASSSPRTGPQSGNTIYF. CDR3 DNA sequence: TGTGCCAGCAGTAGTCCTCGGACAGGCCCCCAGTCTGGAAACACCATATATTTT. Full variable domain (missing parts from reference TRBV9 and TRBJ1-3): DSGVTQTPKHLITATGQRVTLRCSPRSGDLSVYWYQQSLDQGLQFLIQYYNGEERAKGNILERFSAQQFPDLHSELNLSSLELGDSALYFCASSSPRTGPQSGNTIYFGEGSWLTVV.

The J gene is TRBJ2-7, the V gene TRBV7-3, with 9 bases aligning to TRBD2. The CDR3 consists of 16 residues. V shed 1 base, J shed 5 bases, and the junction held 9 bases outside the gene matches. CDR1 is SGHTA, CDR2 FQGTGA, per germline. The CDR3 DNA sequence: TGTGCCAGCAGCTTAAGCAGGGCTAGCGGGAACAACGAGCAGTACTTC. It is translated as CASSLSRASGNNEQYF.